Reported below is one TCR beta chain. Its specificity is unknown. A far larger clone lies a single base away; this is likely a read error. From roughly 400 ng of RNA, a library with molecular barcoded alpha/delta and beta/gamma adaptors was made. TCRdb reanalysed the reads using MiXCR and keeps one entry per CDR3 protein. Among approximately 57,000 distinct CDR3 sequences listed, over 9% were seen once. The data are from a study of read filtering for tumor transcriptome and immune sequencing. The wider study: Transcriptome libraries were built from DNase-treated RNA. The study, taken as a whole, reports: Roughly 82% of IR-seq clonotypes had a single read, yet these held roughly 3.8% of reads.

Sampling of bone marrow took place during active disease in every patient. Specimen: a population of CD138-negative cells sorted from bone marrow. This sequence was found in a donor at least 40 years old with multiple myeloma.

The CDR3 DNA reads TGTGCCAGCGGCTTAGATCAGAACACTGAAGCTTTCTTT. Translating it yields CASGLDQNTEAFF. The chain carries TRBV7-3 and TRBJ1-1; D is undetermined. CDR1 and CDR2 (germline): SGHTA, FQGTGA. The CDR3 extends over 13 amino acids.